This T cell receptor beta chain was captured in a study of shared clonotypes between healthy human individuals. As regards this clone: Its antigen remains unknown.

Study-level findings and limits: Clonotypes shared by all four sorted-subset donors had higher generation probabilities than non-shared clonotypes.

Some clones are missing from TCRdb's copy, which holds only in-frame ones; the method was immunoSEQ multiplex PCR. Of under 2,000,000 clones in the sample, about 95% were seen once. Naive CD8 populations comprised CD45RO-negative cells positively selected for CCR7, excluding terminally differentiated effector memory CD45RA+ cells. The specimen sequenced was naive CD8+ T cells sorted from blood. This receptor was taken from a man aged 18 to 30 in good health.

CDR3 sequence reads: CASSQVRLAPYNEQFF. CDR3 nucleotides: TGTGCCAGCAGCCAAGTAAGGCTAGCCCCCTACAATGAGCAGTTCTTC. This rearrangement joins TRBV14 to TRBJ2-1; tentatively, D is TRBD2 (5 bases). Germline CDR1 SGHDN, CDR2 FVKESK. V lost 1 base, J lost 2 bases, and 12 bases lay in between. CDR3 length: 16 amino acids.